This TCR beta chain was observed in a study of T cell repertoires in cytomegalovirus infection. TCRdb itself ran the reads through MiXCR, one entry per CDR3 protein. The sample includes about 830,000 distinct CDR3 sequences, about 30% of them seen just once. This clonotype was seen many times. Its antigen remains unidentified. The CDR3 runs 15 residues. Germline V gene lookup returns CDR1 MNHEY and CDR2 SVGAGI. The V end lost 0 bases, the J end lost 2 bases, and 10 bases lay between the germline ends. Sequenced here: cultured CD8+ T cells from PBMCs, sampled from culture after CMV antigen stimulation. This chain joins TRBV6-5 and TRBJ1-1; D is uncertain. The sequence derives from a human donor in good health (CMV status not recorded). Some clones in this sample may be carry-over from other donors' samples. CDR3 region: CASSYSSGPNTEAFF. CDR3 in DNA: TGTGCCAGCAGTTACTCGAGCGGGCCAAACACTGAAGCTTTCTTT.